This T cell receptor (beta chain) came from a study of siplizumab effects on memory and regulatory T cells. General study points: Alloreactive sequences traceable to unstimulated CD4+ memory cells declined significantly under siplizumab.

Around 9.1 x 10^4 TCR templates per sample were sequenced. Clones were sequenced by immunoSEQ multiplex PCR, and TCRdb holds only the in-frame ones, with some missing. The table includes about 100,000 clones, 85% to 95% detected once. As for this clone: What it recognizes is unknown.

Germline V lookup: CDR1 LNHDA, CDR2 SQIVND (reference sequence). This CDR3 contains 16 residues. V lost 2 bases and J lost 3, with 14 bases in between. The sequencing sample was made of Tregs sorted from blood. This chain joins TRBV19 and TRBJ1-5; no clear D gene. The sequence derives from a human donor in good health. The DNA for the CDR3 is TGTGCCAGTAGTATATTCGCCACAGACGACAATCAGCCCCAGCATTTT. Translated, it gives CASSIFATDDNQPQHF.